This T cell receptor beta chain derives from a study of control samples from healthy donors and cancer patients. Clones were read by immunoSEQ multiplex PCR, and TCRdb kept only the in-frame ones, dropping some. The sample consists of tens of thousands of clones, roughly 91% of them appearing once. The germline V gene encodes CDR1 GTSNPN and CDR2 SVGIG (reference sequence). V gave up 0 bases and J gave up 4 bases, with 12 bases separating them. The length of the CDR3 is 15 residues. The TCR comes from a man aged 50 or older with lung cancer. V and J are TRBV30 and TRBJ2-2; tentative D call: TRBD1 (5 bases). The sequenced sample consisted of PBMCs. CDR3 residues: CAWSVLDRLTGELFF. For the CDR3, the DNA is TGTGCCTGGAGTGTTCTCGACAGACTCACCGGGGAGCTGTTTTTT.